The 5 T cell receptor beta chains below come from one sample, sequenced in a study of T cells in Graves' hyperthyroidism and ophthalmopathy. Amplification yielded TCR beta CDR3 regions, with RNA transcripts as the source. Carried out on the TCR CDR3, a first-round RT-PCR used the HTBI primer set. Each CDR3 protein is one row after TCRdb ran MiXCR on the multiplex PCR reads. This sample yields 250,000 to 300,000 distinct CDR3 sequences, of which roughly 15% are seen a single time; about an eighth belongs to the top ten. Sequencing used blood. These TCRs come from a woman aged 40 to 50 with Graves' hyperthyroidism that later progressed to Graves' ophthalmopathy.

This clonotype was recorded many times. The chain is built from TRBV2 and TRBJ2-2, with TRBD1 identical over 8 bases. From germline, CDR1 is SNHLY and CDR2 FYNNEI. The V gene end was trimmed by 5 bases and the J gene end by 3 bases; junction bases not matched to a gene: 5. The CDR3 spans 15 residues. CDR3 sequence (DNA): TGTGCCAGCAGTTATACAGGGGGTCACACCGGGGAGCTGTTTTTT. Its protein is CASSYTGGHTGELFF.

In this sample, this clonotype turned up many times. The DNA for the CDR3 is TGTGCCAGCAGCGTAGCTAATCAGGCACGAAGCACAGATACGCAGTATTTT. Translation: CASSVANQARSTDTQYF. V is TRBV9 and J is TRBJ2-3, with D unresolved. The V gene lost 0 bases and the J gene lost 0 bases, with 14 bases spanning the gap. From germline, CDR1 is SGDLS and CDR2 YYNGEE. The CDR3 is 17 amino acids.

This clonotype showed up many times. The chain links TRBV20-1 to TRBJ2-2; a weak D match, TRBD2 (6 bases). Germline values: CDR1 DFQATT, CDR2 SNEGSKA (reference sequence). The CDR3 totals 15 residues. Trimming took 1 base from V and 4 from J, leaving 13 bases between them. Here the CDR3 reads CSARGTGRGTGELFF. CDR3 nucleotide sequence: TGCAGTGCTAGAGGAACCGGGAGAGGCACCGGGGAGCTGTTTTTT.

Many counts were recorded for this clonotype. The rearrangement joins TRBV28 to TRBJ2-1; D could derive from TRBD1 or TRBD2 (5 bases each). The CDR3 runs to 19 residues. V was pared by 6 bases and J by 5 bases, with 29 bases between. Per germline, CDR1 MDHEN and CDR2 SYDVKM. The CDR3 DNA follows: TGTGCCAGCAGCCTCACCTCATTTTTTGGGGGTCCATATAACAATGAGCAGTTCTTC. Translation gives CASSLTSFFGGPYNNEQFF.

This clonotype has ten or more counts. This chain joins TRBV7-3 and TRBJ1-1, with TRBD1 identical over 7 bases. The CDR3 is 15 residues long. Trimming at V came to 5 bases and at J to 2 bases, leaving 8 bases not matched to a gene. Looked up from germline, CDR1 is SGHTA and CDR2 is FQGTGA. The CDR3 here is CASSPWGTENTEAFF. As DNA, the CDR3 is TGTGCCAGCAGCCCCTGGGGGACAGAAAACACTGAAGCTTTCTTT.